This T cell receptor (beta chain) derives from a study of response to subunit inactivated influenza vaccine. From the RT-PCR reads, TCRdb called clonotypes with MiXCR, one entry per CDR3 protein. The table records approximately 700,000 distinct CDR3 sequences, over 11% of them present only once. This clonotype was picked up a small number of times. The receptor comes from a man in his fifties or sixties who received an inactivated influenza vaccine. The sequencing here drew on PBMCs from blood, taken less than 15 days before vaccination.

The CDR3 here is CATSRVQGAGYEQYF. DNA for the CDR3: TGTGCCACCAGCAGAGTGCAGGGGGCGGGTTACGAGCAGTACTTC. This chain connects TRBV15 to TRBJ2-7; TRBD1 matches at 8 bases. With V trimmed by 1 base and J by 4 bases, 6 bases remained unmatched. In germline, CDR1 is LNHNV, CDR2 YYDKDF (reference sequence). The CDR3 loop spans 15 amino acids.